This TCR beta chain was obtained from a study of lymphopenia after photon versus proton radiotherapy. Study conclusions and caveats: After lymphocyte nadir, photon-treated repertoires showed oligoclonal expansion, especially CD8+ Temra. Relative stability marked proton patients; photon patients lost diversity and naive cells.

The protocol was immunoSEQ multiplex PCR, while the TCRdb copy is restricted to in-frame clones and leaves out a portion. The sample has roughly 49,000 clones; more than 90% are singletons. In regard to this clone: Its antigen is unknown.

Source: peripheral blood, taken from a patient treated with photon-based radiotherapy. The receptor's source is a woman in her thirties or forties with cholangiocarcinoma.

The DNA of the CDR3 is TGTGCCAGCTCACCCAAGGCCGGGGGCTCTAGCACAGATACGCAGTATTTT. Encoded protein: CASSPKAGGSSTDTQYF. The V call is TRBV18, the J call TRBJ2-3; perhaps D is TRBD1 or TRBD2 (6 bases each). V was trimmed by 3 bases and J by 0 bases, leaving 16 bases between them. Germline assignment: CDR1 KGHSH and CDR2 LQKENI. The CDR3 totals 17 residues.